Listed below are T cell receptor beta chains from one sample, sequenced in a study of cytomegalovirus exposure and HLA in healthy donors. Clones were read by immunoSEQ multiplex PCR, and TCRdb kept only the in-frame ones, dropping some. The sample records fewer than 250,000 clones, roughly 80% being singletons. Specimen: PBMCs. The receptors come from a male donor in good health and CMV-seronegative. Both conserved end residues are part of each CDR3. A D gene is named only where the DNA matches it firmly. Size values are once, few and many counts, or a class for expanded clones, and some rows have none.

d_gene	v_gene	j_gene	len	abundance	CDR3aa	CDR3nt
.	TRBV6-1	TRBJ1-4	11	.	CASSLNEKLFF	TGTGCCAGCAGTCTAAATGAAAAACTGTTTTTT
TRBD1	TRBV6-6	TRBJ1-2	15	.	CASSYDRVGGNGYTF	TGTGCCAGCAGTTACGACAGGGTTGGGGGCAATGGCTACACCTTC
TRBD1	TRBV15	TRBJ1-4	20	.	CATSRDWTGHFSGANEKLFF	TGTGCCACCAGCAGAGATTGGACAGGTCACTTTTCCGGGGCTAATGAAAAACTGTTTTTT
.	TRBV7-4	TRBJ1-5	13	once	CASSLAGGQPQHF	TGTGCCAGCAGCTTAGCGGGGGGTCAGCCCCAGCATTTT
TRBD2	TRBV2	TRBJ2-7	16	.	CASSSWTSGKYTQQYF	TGTGCCAGCAGCTCTTGGACTAGCGGGAAATATACTCAGCAGTACTTC
TRBD1	TRBV11-2	TRBJ1-1	15	.	CASSNRQGANTEAFF	TGTGCCAGCAGCAACCGACAGGGGGCGAACACTGAAGCTTTCTTT
.	TRBV29-1	TRBJ1-2	17	.	CSVSGPDRPYPGHRNTF	TGCAGCGTAAGTGGACCGGACCGGCCATATCCGGGACATAGGAATACCTTC
.	TRBV6-4	TRBJ2-2	15	once	CASSDSGLNTGELFF	TGTGCCAGCAGTGACTCGGGACTGAACACCGGGGAGCTGTTTTTT
TRBD1	TRBV29-1	TRBJ1-2	13	few	CSVGGQGRPGYTF	TGCAGCGTTGGAGGACAGGGTCGTCCTGGCTACACCTTC
.	TRBV9	TRBJ2-2	15	once	CASSGQAANTGELFF	TGTGCCAGCAGCGGACAGGCAGCGAACACCGGGGAGCTGTTTTTT
.	TRBV18	TRBJ1-1	13	.	CASSPVVNTEAFF	TGTGCCAGCTCACCTGTAGTGAACACTGAAGCTTTCTTT
.	TRBV7-9	TRBJ2-7	13	.	CASSFQGSNEQYF	TGTGCCAGCAGCTTCCAGGGGTCCAACGAGCAGTACTTC
.	TRBV7-9	TRBJ2-1	18	.	CASSPRGSDHSSYNEQFF	TGTGCCAGCAGCCCGCGGGGATCGGATCATAGCTCCTACAATGAGCAGTTCTTC
.	TRBV28	TRBJ1-3	14	.	CASYPGYSGNTIYF	TGTGCCAGCTATCCAGGGTACTCTGGAAACACCATATATTTT
.	TRBV2	TRBJ2-1	11	few	CAKLVGDEQFF	TGTGCCAAGTTAGTGGGCGATGAGCAGTTCTTC
TRBD1	TRBV7-2	TRBJ2-3	16	.	CASSLWGQGGTDTQYF	TGTGCCAGCAGCTTATGGGGACAGGGAGGCACAGATACGCAGTATTTT
TRBD2	TRBV30	TRBJ2-3	15	few	CAWSSPGLAPDTQYF	TGTGCCTGGAGTTCACCGGGACTAGCCCCAGATACGCAGTATTTT
TRBD2	TRBV5-1	TRBJ2-7	15	.	CASTSGGAGGGEQYF	TGCGCCAGCACCTCAGGAGGGGCGGGAGGAGGTGAGCAGTACTTC
TRBD1	TRBV11-3	TRBJ2-5	13	.	CASSTGATETQYF	TGTGCCAGCAGTACAGGGGCAACAGAGACCCAGTACTTC
.	TRBV6-1	TRBJ1-2	12	.	CASSEWLDGYTF	TGTGCCAGCAGTGAATGGTTAGATGGCTACACCTTC
TRBD1	TRBV5-4	TRBJ2-2	15	.	CASSWDSPNTGELFF	TGTGCCAGCAGCTGGGACAGCCCGAACACCGGGGAGCTGTTTTTT
.	TRBV10-2	TRBJ1-2	13	few	CASSGPRLLGYTF	TGCGCCAGCAGTGGGCCGCGGCTGCTCGGCTACACCTTC
TRBD1	TRBV15	TRBJ2-1	14	once	CATSRGTGGDEQFF	TGTGCCACCAGCAGAGGGACAGGGGGCGATGAGCAGTTCTTC
.	TRBV21-1	TRBJ2-1	17	.	CASNLSGPGNGRNEQFF	TGTGCCAGCAACCTTAGCGGGCCGGGGAACGGTAGGAATGAGCAGTTCTTC
.	TRBV19	TRBJ1-1	14	.	CASSMGHVVTEAFF	TGTGCCAGTAGTATGGGGCACGTTGTTACTGAAGCTTTCTTT
.	TRBV5-4	TRBJ2-5	18	.	CASSGGASRPQFQETQYF	TGTGCCAGCAGCGGTGGGGCCTCCAGACCCCAATTCCAAGAGACCCAGTACTTC
TRBD1	TRBV28	TRBJ2-7	16	.	CASSPIRQGRSYEQYF	TGTGCCAGCAGTCCTATACGACAGGGACGCTCCTACGAGCAGTACTTC
.	TRBV9	TRBJ1-1	14	.	CASSVGTANTEAFF	TGTGCCAGCAGCGTAGGCACAGCGAACACTGAAGCTTTCTTT
.	TRBV16	TRBJ1-1	13	few	CASGPRRNTEAFF	TGTGCCAGCGGCCCGCGGCGTAACACTGAAGCTTTCTTT
TRBD2	TRBV15	TRBJ2-7	16	once	CATSRVAGEGSYEQYF	TGTGCCACCAGCAGAGTCGCGGGAGAGGGTTCCTACGAGCAGTACTTC
.	TRBV19	TRBJ2-7	14	few	CASSIGRATYEQYF	TGTGCCAGTAGTATCGGGCGGGCTACCTACGAGCAGTACTTC
.	TRBV7-2	TRBJ2-2	15	.	CASSLGGVVNGELFF	TGTGCCAGCAGCTTGGGCGGGGTGGTTAACGGGGAGCTGTTTTTT
.	TRBV7-9	TRBJ1-5	14	few	CASSLSGGNQPQHF	TGTGCCAGCAGCTTATCAGGGGGCAATCAGCCCCAGCATTTT
.	TRBV7-3	TRBJ1-5	15	few	CASSLGRGRNQPQHF	TGTGCCAGCAGCTTAGGCAGGGGCCGGAATCAGCCCCAGCATTTT
TRBD2	TRBV5-4	TRBJ2-7	14	.	CASSSGGSSYEQYF	TGTGCCAGCAGCAGCGGGGGGAGCTCCTACGAGCAGTACTTC
TRBD2	TRBV20-1	TRBJ2-1	11	.	CSARWGLEQFF	TGCAGTGCTAGATGGGGACTAGAGCAGTTCTTC
TRBD2	TRBV20-1	TRBJ2-1	11	.	CSASSGSEQFF	TGCAGTGCTAGTAGCGGGAGTGAGCAGTTCTTC
TRBD1	TRBV6-4	TRBJ1-5	16	.	CASRYRDRKRNQPQHF	TGTGCCAGCAGGTACCGGGACAGAAAACGCAATCAGCCCCAGCATTTT
.	TRBV19	TRBJ2-5	13	.	CASSINIVETQYF	TGTGCCAGTAGTATCAACATCGTGGAGACCCAGTACTTC
TRBD1	TRBV7-3	TRBJ2-7	18	.	CASSLYSQGVAGTYEQYF	TGTGCCAGCAGCTTATATTCGCAGGGGGTCGCGGGTACCTACGAGCAGTACTTC
.	TRBV7-9	TRBJ2-5	11	.	CASSFRETQYF	TGTGCCAGCAGCTTCAGAGAGACCCAGTACTTC
TRBD1	TRBV10-2	TRBJ1-2	12	.	CASSDGGGGYTF	TGCGCCAGCAGTGATGGAGGGGGCGGCTACACCTTC
TRBD1	TRBV11-2	TRBJ1-5	15	.	CASSPGTGGNQPQHF	TGTGCCAGCAGTCCCGGGACAGGGGGAAATCAGCCCCAGCATTTT
.	TRBV6-1	TRBJ1-4	15	.	CASSENLSTNEKLFF	TGTGCCAGCAGTGAGAATCTATCAACTAATGAAAAACTGTTTTTT
TRBD1	TRBV28	TRBJ2-7	14	once	CATLGTESSYEQYF	TGTGCCACCTTAGGGACAGAGAGTTCCTACGAGCAGTACTTC
.	TRBV27	TRBJ2-1	13	.	CASRKTPYNEQFF	TGTGCCAGCAGGAAGACACCCTACAATGAGCAGTTCTTC
.	TRBV6-5	TRBJ1-1	13	few	CASSPLGNTEAFF	TGTGCCAGCAGCCCTCTAGGGAACACTGAAGCTTTCTTT
.	TRBV28	TRBJ1-2	11	once	CASSGLGGYTF	TGTGCCAGCAGTGGGCTTGGTGGCTACACCTTC
.	TRBV18	TRBJ2-5	12	.	CASSSYGETQYF	TGTGCCAGCTCATCCTACGGGGAGACCCAGTACTTC
TRBD2	TRBV5-1	TRBJ2-1	15	.	CARTKAGGPHNEQFF	TGCGCCAGGACAAAAGCGGGAGGGCCCCACAATGAGCAGTTCTTC
.	TRBV6-1	TRBJ2-3	15	.	CASSEVGARADTQYF	TGTGCCAGCAGTGAAGTTGGGGCACGCGCAGATACGCAGTATTTT
TRBD2	TRBV19	TRBJ2-5	16	.	CASSIAGTSDLETQYF	TGTGCCAGTAGTATAGCTGGGACTAGCGATCTGGAGACCCAGTACTTC
.	TRBV6-5	TRBJ2-7	14	.	CASREPGFSYEQYF	TGTGCCAGCAGAGAGCCAGGGTTTTCCTACGAGCAGTACTTC
TRBD2	TRBV9	TRBJ2-5	14	.	CASSVAAGGPPEYF	TGTGCCAGCAGCGTCGCAGCGGGAGGGCCTCCGGAGTACTTC
.	TRBV7-9	TRBJ2-2	14	.	CSSSLTLSPGELFF	TGTTCCAGCAGCTTAACCCTATCTCCCGGGGAGCTGTTTTTT
.	TRBV28	TRBJ2-3	14	.	CASSSGSRPDTQYF	TGTGCCAGCAGTTCCGGGAGTAGGCCGGATACGCAGTATTTT
.	TRBV30	TRBJ2-5	15	.	CAWSGGLTGKETQYF	TGTGCCTGGAGTGGGGGGCTCACTGGAAAAGAGACCCAGTACTTC